The clone carrying this T cell receptor (beta chain) was observed at least ten times. Its antigen is currently unknown. The sample originates from a study of neurological immune-mediated disorders. Study results and limitations: No CDR3 amino acid sequences recurred among expanded clones across subjects, suggesting private repertoires in all groups.

V lost 0 bases and J 4 bases, leaving 13 bases between the germline ends. The germline V gene encodes CDR1 SGHRS and CDR2 YFSETQ. The CDR3 length is 16 residues. 5'RACE with 10-nucleotide random UMIs produced the cDNA. Over 170 million TCR-beta sequences, together covering 15-18 subjects, were produced by every individual sequencing run that was carried out. In TCRdb, the 5' RACE reads were re-called with MiXCR into one record per CDR3 protein. The profile shows around 41,000 distinct CDR3 sequences, more than 14% of them singletons. Sequenced sample: CD4+ T cells from blood. The TCR was taken from a woman aged 60 to 75 with HTLV-1-associated myelopathy (HAM/TSP). The chain employs TRBV5-1 and TRBJ2-2; D is perhaps TRBD1 (6 bases). CDR3 in DNA: TGCGCCAGCAGCTTGGTTGGGACACGAGGCACCGGGGAGCTGTTTTTT. This sequence encodes CASSLVGTRGTGELFF.